The rows below give T cell receptor beta chains drawn from one sample of a study of T cells in Graves' hyperthyroidism and ophthalmopathy. TCRdb analysed the multiplex PCR reads with MiXCR anew, one entry per CDR3 protein. The profile covers under 400,000 distinct CDR3 sequences, with 15% to 20% appearing a single time and about 49% taken by the ten largest. Specimen: blood. The receptors originated from a woman in her fifties or sixties with Graves' hyperthyroidism. Each CDR3 is given with its conserved first and last residue. D genes are given only for firm matches. Expanded clones are given a class, and other clones once, few, many or no size at all.

V gene	clone size	D gene	J gene	CDR3 DNA	CDR3 protein
TRBV7-9	-	TRBD1	TRBJ1-2	TGTGCCAGCAGCCCGGGGACAGATCACTATGGCTACACCTTC	CASSPGTDHYGYTF
TRBV11-2	many	-	TRBJ2-5	TGTGCCAGCAGTGCTTTAGAGACCCAGTACTTC	CASSALETQYF
TRBV14	few	-	TRBJ2-2	TGTGCCAGCAGCCAAGATCCAGGGACCGGGGAGCTGTTTTTT	CASSQDPGTGELFF
TRBV20-1	-	TRBD2	TRBJ2-2	TGCAGTGCCACCGGGACTAGCGGGAGATCGGGGGAGCTGTTTTTT	CSATGTSGRSGELFF
TRBV3-1	many	-	TRBJ1-2	TGTGCCAGCAGCCAGTCAGACGCTAACTATGGCTACACCTTC	CASSQSDANYGYTF
TRBV19	-	TRBD1	TRBJ2-7	TGTGCCAGTCGGCCGGGACAGGGGAGCGACGAGCAGTACTTC	CASRPGQGSDEQYF
TRBV5-1	many	-	TRBJ1-2	TGCGCCAGCAGCTTGAGCTCTAACTATGGCTACACCTTC	CASSLSSNYGYTF
TRBV7-8	few	-	TRBJ1-4	TGTGCCAGCAGTCAAACAGCGTCAGATTCCCAAAAACTGTTTTTT	CASSQTASDSQKLFF
TRBV2	many	-	TRBJ1-2	TGTGCCAGCAGTGAAAATTATGCTCAGGGCTATGGCTACACCTTC	CASSENYAQGYGYTF
TRBV30	many	-	TRBJ2-5	TGTGCCTGGAGTGTACTGGGCTGGGGTGGGCAAGAGACCCAGTACTTC	CAWSVLGWGGQETQYF
TRBV10-3	many	-	TRBJ1-1	TGTGCCATCAGTGCTGAGGGGGGCTTCGGCACTGAAGCTTTCTTT	CAISAEGGFGTEAFF
TRBV6-1	many	TRBD2	TRBJ2-5	TGTGCCAGCAGTTTCGGGACTAGCGGGGGACCGTACCAAGAGACCCAGTACTTC	CASSFGTSGGPYQETQYF
TRBV27	many	TRBD1	TRBJ2-5	TGTGCCAGCAGTCCCACGTACGACCACAGGGGGCGAAGGATAGAGACCCAGTACTTC	CASSPTYDHRGRRIETQYF
TRBV2	many	-	TRBJ2-3	TGTGCCAGCAGGATTACAGATACGCAGTATTTT	CASRITDTQYF
TRBV6-2/TRBV6-3	-	-	TRBJ2-1	TGTGCCAGCAGTAGGTGCAATGAGCAGTTCTTC	CASSRCNEQFF
TRBV4-1	-	-	TRBJ1-3	TGCGCCAGCAGCCTACTTTGGGCCCGCTCGAGCTCTGGAAACACCATATATTTT	CASSLLWARSSSGNTIYF
TRBV29-1	many	-	TRBJ2-3	TGCAGCGTTGAAGATGCGGCAACAGATACGCAGTATTTT	CSVEDAATDTQYF
TRBV30	many	-	TRBJ1-1	TGTGCCTGGAGTGACAGGGACACTGAAGCTTTCTTT	CAWSDRDTEAFF
TRBV5-8	-	-	TRBJ2-5	TGTGCCAGCAGTGGGGGTTCTCTGTACCAAGAGACCCAGTACTTC	CASSGGSLYQETQYF
TRBV20-1	few	TRBD1	TRBJ1-3	TGCAGTGCTCAGAAACAGGGGGCTACAGGAAACACCATATATTTT	CSAQKQGATGNTIYF
TRBV11-2	-	TRBD2	TRBJ2-1	TGTGCCAGGCGCCCGGGACTAGCGGGTCCGGCGGCATTCGATGAGCAGTTCTTC	CARRPGLAGPAAFDEQFF
TRBV15	-	-	TRBJ2-1	TGTGCCACCAGCAGAAACAATGAGCAGTTCTTC	CATSRNNEQFF
TRBV18	-	TRBD1	TRBJ1-1	TGTGCCAGCTCACCACGACAGGGAAGCACAAGCACTGAAGCTTTCTTT	CASSPRQGSTSTEAFF
TRBV19	-	-	TRBJ2-2	TGTGCCAGTAGTATAGACCGGAGCGGCACCGGGGAGCTGTTTTTT	CASSIDRSGTGELFF
TRBV7-2	-	TRBD1	TRBJ1-2	TGTGCCAGCAGCTCCGAAGGACAGGGGGCAAGATATGGCTACACCTTC	CASSSEGQGARYGYTF
TRBV6-1	-	-	TRBJ2-5	TGTGCACAACCTGGTGGGGAACAAGAGACCCAGTACTTC	CAQPGGEQETQYF
TRBV20-1	many	-	TRBJ2-3	TGCAGTGCTTCAGGCCCGGGGGCCCCAGATACGCAGTATTTT	CSASGPGAPDTQYF
TRBV18	many	-	TRBJ2-3	TGTGCCAGCTCACCATCCTGGGGGGCACACGATACGCAGTATTTT	CASSPSWGAHDTQYF
TRBV6-1	many	-	TRBJ1-3	TGTGCCAGCAGCCAGGGACCGCTATCTGGAAACACCATATATTTT	CASSQGPLSGNTIYF
TRBV12-3/TRBV12-4	-	-	TRBJ2-6	TGTGCCAGCAGTTTATTTGGCGGCGAATTCTCTGGGGCCAACGTCCTGACTTTC	CASSLFGGEFSGANVLTF
TRBV6-5	few	-	TRBJ2-3	TGTGCCAGCAGTTACTCTGAGGCGGGGTTTTATACGCAGTATTTT	CASSYSEAGFYTQYF
TRBV20-1	-	-	TRBJ2-4	TGCAGTGCTAGAGTTCTAGCCAAAAACATTCAGTACTTC	CSARVLAKNIQYF
TRBV20-1	few	-	TRBJ2-7	TGCAGTTCGGGGGTTTTAGGTGCCTCCTACGAGCAGTACTTC	CSSGVLGASYEQYF
TRBV6-6	many	-	TRBJ2-5	TGTGCCAGCAGTTGGACAGTACAAGAGACCCAGTACTTC	CASSWTVQETQYF
TRBV11-2	-	-	TRBJ2-5	TGTGCCAGCATCTACGAAGACCGGGACTCTGTGACCCAGTACTTC	CASIYEDRDSVTQYF
TRBV27	many	-	TRBJ2-1	TGTGCCAGCAGACGGCGGGCGCGCTCCTACAATGAGCAGTTCTTC	CASRRRARSYNEQFF
TRBV7-9	few	TRBD2	TRBJ2-5	TGTGCCAGCAGTTTAACGAGTCTAGCGGGCCAAGAGACCCAGTACTTC	CASSLTSLAGQETQYF
TRBV29-1	-	TRBD2	TRBJ2-2	TGCAGCGTTGAAGCCCCTCCACTAGCGGGAGGGAACACCGGGGAGCTGTTTTTT	CSVEAPPLAGGNTGELFF
TRBV7-8	many	TRBD1	TRBJ2-5	TGTGCCAGCAGCCGCGACAGGGGAATAGAGACCCAGTACTTC	CASSRDRGIETQYF
TRBV30	-	-	TRBJ1-6	TGTGCCTGGGGGCTATCGGACAGCTATAATTCACCCCTCCACTTT	CAWGLSDSYNSPLHF
TRBV5-6	few	-	TRBJ1-1	TGTGCCAGCAACTACGCGGGGGCCTTGAGGTCTGAAGCTTTCTTT	CASNYAGALRSEAFF
TRBV12-3/TRBV12-4	many	TRBD1	TRBJ1-5	TGTGCCAGCAGTTTAGCCTCAGGGGGTGATCAGCCCCAGCATTTT	CASSLASGGDQPQHF
TRBV20-1	-	TRBD1	TRBJ1-1	TGCAGTGCCCCTGGGTGGGGGGGCAGGGGGGACACTGAAGCTTTCTTT	CSAPGWGGRGDTEAFF
TRBV5-1	-	-	TRBJ1-3	TGCGCCAGCAGCTTTCAGGGGACCATTGCTGGAAACACCATATATTTT	CASSFQGTIAGNTIYF
TRBV30	few	TRBD1	TRBJ1-1	TGTGCCTGGAGTGTAAAGACAGGGCCGAACACTGAAGCTTTCTTT	CAWSVKTGPNTEAFF
TRBV5-1	many	TRBD1	TRBJ2-1	TGCGCCAGCAGCTTGCGGGACAGGGGACACTACTCCTACAATGAGCAGTTCTTC	CASSLRDRGHYSYNEQFF
TRBV12-3/TRBV12-4	few	-	TRBJ2-7	TGTGCCAGCAGTATCGGACGGAGCTACGAGCAGTACTTC	CASSIGRSYEQYF
TRBV6-1	-	-	TRBJ2-2	TGTGCCAGCAGTGGAGGAGTCATGAACACCGGGGAGCTGTTTTTT	CASSGGVMNTGELFF
TRBV18	many	-	TRBJ1-5	TGTGCCAGCTCACCATCCGGGTTCGTGAATCAGCCCCAGCATTTT	CASSPSGFVNQPQHF